In this sample, the clone carrying this TCR beta chain turned up once. Its antigen is undetermined. Deletions cut 1 base from V and 7 bases from J, with 14 bases between. Germline CDR1 and CDR2: SGHVS and FQNEAQ. This CDR3 is built from 15 residues. The source of the sample is a study of blood T cells in healthy people across ages. Sample donors were healthy Caucasian individuals that came from Russia, aged roughly 6 to 95. Isolating PBMCs gave at least 6 million of these cells per sample. A second PCR, run for roughly 6 to 11 cycles, used a sample-barcoded 5' primer plus a J-beta primer mix. Through a template-switch adaptor with 12 random nucleotides, each cDNA molecule received a tag. One entry per CDR3 protein, called by TCRdb with MiXCR from the 5' RACE reads. The data contain around 1,700,000 distinct CDR3 sequences, approximately 30% of them singletons. Study-wide results and caveats: Since the PBMCs were unsorted, naive and antigen-experienced cells could not be conclusively compared.

This receptor was taken from a woman aged 30 to 39 in good health. The specimen sequenced was blood. The rearrangement joins TRBV7-8 to TRBJ1-5; D is undetermined. CDR3 sequence reads: CASSLGRGSEQPQHF. CDR3 DNA: TGTGCCAGCAGCTTAGGGCGAGGGTCAGAGCAGCCCCAGCATTTT. The full variable domain, completed using reference TRBV7-8 and TRBJ1-5, is GAGVSQSPRYKVAKRGQDVALRCDPISGHVSLFWYQQALGQGPEFLTYFQNEAQLDKSGLPSDRFFAERPEGSVSTLKIQRTQQEDSAVYLCASSLGRGSEQPQHFGDGTRLSIL.